Presented here are 29 T cell receptor beta chains from one specimen sequenced in a study of cytomegalovirus exposure and HLA in healthy donors. The study ran its PCR with 60 Vbeta and 13 Jbeta primers. Some clones are missing from TCRdb's copy, which holds only in-frame ones; the method was immunoSEQ multiplex PCR. The sample has approximately 140,000 clones; about 85% are singletons. The sample taken for sequencing was PBMCs. Receptors originate from a boy aged 5-17 years in good health and CMV-seronegative.

The chain carries TRBV2 and TRBJ2-5, with 11 positions matching TRBD1. Germline V gene data show CDR1 as SNHLY and CDR2 as FYNNEI. The J segment lost 1 base and the V segment lost 0 bases, leaving 4 bases of the junction unmatched. CDR3 size: 17 residues. The CDR3 bases are TGTGCCAGCAGTGAAGCGTGGGGGACAGGGGGCCAAGAGACCCAGTACTTC. This sequence encodes CASSEAWGTGGQETQYF.

This clone has a handful of counts. This chain uses TRBV29-1 with TRBJ2-5; no reliable D call. The CDR3 contains 12 residues. V shed 2 bases and J shed 4 bases, with 8 bases lying between them. Germline values: CDR1 SQVTM, CDR2 ANQGSEA. CDR3 DNA: TGCAGCGTTGAACCCAGGTCAGAGACCCAGTACTTC. This codes for CSVEPRSETQYF.

The J gene is TRBJ2-7, the V gene TRBV15, with 8 bases identical to TRBD1. Trimming at V came to 0 bases and at J to 5 bases, leaving 6 bases not matched to a gene. The CDR3 has 15 residues. Germline CDR1 is LNHNV and CDR2 is YYDKDF (reference sequence). CDR3 coding DNA: TGTGCCACCAGCAGAGAGGGGGGACAGGTAGACGAGCAGTACTTC. Translated, it gives CATSREGGQVDEQYF.

This clone was detected only once. The genes are TRBV7-3 and TRBJ2-7; no clear D gene. Germline V gives CDR1 SGHTA, CDR2 FQGTGA. The CDR3 covers 13 residues. V shed 0 bases and J shed 1 base, with 4 bases lying between them. CDR3 DNA: TGTGCCAGCAGCTTAACAGCTTCCTACGAGCAGTACTTC. Amino acids: CASSLTASYEQYF.

The chain joins TRBV7-9 to TRBJ1-5; no reliable D call. This CDR3 has 14 amino acids. Germline V gene lookup returns CDR1 SEHNR and CDR2 FQNEAQ (reference sequence). Deletions cut 4 bases from V and 0 bases from J, with 7 bases between. CDR3 sequence: CASSSYNSNQPQHF. The CDR3, as DNA: TGTGCCAGCAGCTCGTATAATAGCAATCAGCCCCAGCATTTT.

The CDR3 nucleotides are TGTGCCAGCAGCGAAAGCTATCTCTTCAGGACGCAGTATTTT. This codes for CASSESYLFRTQYF. The chain combines TRBV11-2 with TRBJ2-3; D uncertain. The CDR3 consists of 14 residues. Trimming pared 5 bases from V and 9 bases from J, leaving 18 bases between. From germline, CDR1 is SGHAT and CDR2 FQNNGV.

The chain joins TRBV5-1 to TRBJ1-2; D possibly corresponds to TRBD1 (5 bases). CDR1 is SGHRS, CDR2 YFSETQ, per germline. The V and J ends lost 4 bases and 6 bases respectively, with 16 bases between them. The CDR3 has 14 residues. For the CDR3, the DNA is TGCGCCAGCAGCGGGGGAGGCGGGACGGATGGCTACACCTTC. Translation gives CASSGGGGTDGYTF.

The genes are TRBV11-2 and TRBJ2-7; D uncertain. The V end was cut by 1 base, the J end by 4 bases, with 8 bases between. CDR1 and CDR2 (germline): SGHAT, FQNNGV. This CDR3 has 13 residues. In DNA form, the CDR3 reads TGTGCCAGCAGCTTAGGAACTCAATACGAGCAGTACTTC. Protein: CASSLGTQYEQYF.

This clone was seen just once. The chain links TRBV19 to TRBJ1-2; TRBD1 might be the D (6 bases). Per germline, CDR1 LNHDA and CDR2 SQIVND (reference sequence). The V end was cut by 5 bases, the J end by 8 bases, with 15 bases between. The CDR3 sequence is 13 residues long. This CDR3 is CASSVGQGSGYTF. The CDR3 bases are TGTGCCAGTAGTGTCGGGCAGGGGTCCGGCTACACCTTC.

This clone turned up a few times. V and J are TRBV4-3 and TRBJ1-2, with TRBD1 as a possible D gene (6 bases). V dropped 4 bases and J dropped 4 bases, with 13 bases sitting between them. This CDR3 is 14 amino acids long. CDR1 and CDR2 (germline): LGHNA, YSLEER. The CDR3 here is CASSPETGIYGYTF. CDR3 coding DNA: TGCGCCAGCAGCCCTGAGACAGGCATCTATGGCTACACCTTC.

The count of this clone is one. The chain employs TRBV9 and TRBJ2-2, with TRBD1 matching 7 bases. CDR3 length equals 15 residues. The trim removed 4 bases at V and 6 bases at J, leaving 9 bases unmatched. Germline V lookup: CDR1 SGDLS, CDR2 YYNGEE. The CDR3 sequence: CASSPHRGSAGELFF. DNA for the CDR3: TGTGCCAGCAGCCCACACAGGGGAAGCGCCGGGGAGCTGTTTTTT.

This sequence joins TRBV5-3 and TRBJ2-5, with D possibly TRBD1 on 6 matching bases. TRBV5-3 is flagged as an ORF with uncertain function. This CDR3 spans 16 amino acids. V was pared by 4 bases and J by 0 bases, with 16 bases between. Here the CDR3 reads CARSQFAGADQETQYF. CDR3 DNA sequence: TGTGCCAGAAGCCAATTCGCAGGGGCCGACCAAGAGACCCAGTACTTC.

This chain uses TRBV30 with TRBJ1-1; TRBD1 might be the D (5 bases). This CDR3 comprises 11 residues. The V end was cut by 2 bases, the J end by 7 bases, with 8 bases between. The germline V gene has CDR1 GTSNPN and CDR2 SVGIG (reference sequence). The CDR3 sequence is CAWSPDNEAFF. The CDR3 DNA sequence: TGTGCCTGGAGTCCGGACAATGAAGCTTTCTTT.

The CDR3 sequence: CATSLTSTDTQYF. As DNA, the CDR3 is TGTGCCACCTCCCTTACTAGCACAGATACGCAGTATTTT. The rearrangement joins TRBV25-1 to TRBJ2-3; D not certain. V was clipped by 10 bases and J by 0 bases, with 11 bases between them. The CDR3 is made up of 13 amino acids. Germline V gene data show CDR1 as MGHDK and CDR2 as SYGVNS.

The V and J genes are TRBV27 and TRBJ2-2, with D perhaps matching TRBD2 (6 bases). The V gene lost 5 bases and the J gene lost 8 bases, with 12 bases spanning the gap. The germline CDR1 and CDR2 sequences are MNHEY and SMNVEV (reference sequence). This CDR3 has 13 amino acids. CDR3 loop: CASSPSEGGELFF. CDR3 nucleotides: TGTGCCAGCAGTCCGTCGGAGGGGGGGGAGCTGTTTTTT.

This clone was observed a single time. V and J are TRBV9 and TRBJ2-1; perhaps TRBD2 as D (5 bases). The V gene lost 4 bases and the J gene lost 5 bases, with 13 bases spanning the gap. CDR1 is SGDLS, CDR2 YYNGEE, per germline. The CDR3 sequence is 14 residues long. CDR3: CASSSNHGDNEQFF. The CDR3 DNA reads TGTGCCAGCAGCTCCAATCACGGGGACAATGAGCAGTTCTTC.

The V gene is TRBV2, the J gene TRBJ2-1, with 15 positions matching TRBD2. J lost 9 bases, V lost 6 bases, and 6 bases had no gene match. Germline V gene lookup returns CDR1 SNHLY and CDR2 FYNNEI. The CDR3 extends over 15 amino acids. CDR3 DNA: TGTGCCAGCAGGGATGGACTAGCGGGAGGGCGTGAGCAGTTCTTC. It is translated as CASRDGLAGGREQFF.

This chain connects TRBV27 to TRBJ1-6; D might be TRBD1 (6 bases). V lost 8 bases and J 0 bases, leaving 11 bases between the germline ends. In germline, CDR1 is MNHEY, CDR2 SMNVEV (reference sequence). The CDR3 extends over 15 amino acids. CDR3 protein: CASRPRGSYNSPLHF. The CDR3 nucleotides are TGTGCCAGCCGCCCCAGGGGCTCCTATAATTCACCCCTCCACTTT.

V is TRBV7-8 and J is TRBJ2-3, with 13 bases aligning to TRBD2. V was pared by 5 bases and J by 4 bases, with 6 bases of the junction left unmatched. Germline CDR1 and CDR2: SGHVS and FQNEAQ. This CDR3 comprises 16 residues. The CDR3 loop is CASSKLLAGGPDTQYF. The CDR3 nucleotides read TGTGCCAGCAGCAAATTACTAGCGGGGGGGCCAGATACGCAGTATTTT.

The genes are TRBV29-1 and TRBJ1-4, with a weak D call TRBD1 (5 bases). The CDR3 runs to 13 residues. Germline lookup yields CDR1 SQVTM and CDR2 ANQGSEA. The V end lost 6 bases, the J end lost 7 bases, and 15 bases lay between the germline ends. CDR3 loop: CSVAGRHSEKLFF. CDR3 coding DNA: TGCAGCGTCGCGGGGCGACATTCTGAAAAACTGTTTTTT.

The rearrangement uses TRBV6-1 and TRBJ1-4; 10 bases line up with TRBD1. The J segment lost 8 bases and the V segment lost 4 bases, leaving 7 bases of the junction unmatched. The CDR3 covers 15 residues. The germline V gene has CDR1 MNHNS and CDR2 SASEGT. CDR3 DNA: TGTGCCAGCAGTGCCAGACAGGGGGCAGGGGAAAAACTGTTTTTT. As protein: CASSARQGAGEKLFF.

This chain connects TRBV11-2 to TRBJ2-7; D is ambiguous. Per the germline V gene, CDR1 is SGHAT and CDR2 is FQNNGV. The CDR3 has 15 residues. Trimming removed 3 bases at V and 0 bases at J, with 12 bases between. The DNA for the CDR3 is TGTGCCAGCAGCTTTGGAGACTGGAGCTCCTACGAGCAGTACTTC. Translating gives CASSFGDWSSYEQYF.

This chain uses TRBV4-3 with TRBJ2-6; D gene ambiguous. The germline V and J ends were trimmed by 0 bases and 1 base, with 7 bases remaining between them. The CDR3 is made up of 16 amino acids. CDR1 and CDR2 from the germline V gene are LGHNA and YSLEER. The CDR3 here is CASSQEGRSGANVLTF. CDR3 DNA: TGCGCCAGCAGCCAAGAGGGCCGTTCTGGGGCCAACGTCCTGACTTTC.

The J gene is TRBJ2-5, the V gene TRBV6-5; 7 bases line up with TRBD1. With the DNA end fitting TRBJ2-7 better, the J assignment may be wrong. This CDR3 is built from 14 residues. Germline lookup yields CDR1 MNHEY and CDR2 SVGAGI. The CDR3 here is CASGEGANKFEQYF. The CDR3 DNA sequence: TGTGCCAGCGGCGAGGGGGCGAATAAGTTCGAGCAGTACTTC.

This clone appeared a single time. The chain joins TRBV27 to TRBJ1-1; D gene unclear. This CDR3 comprises 13 residues. Trimming removed 5 bases from V and 1 base from J, with 8 bases in between. Germline assignment: CDR1 MNHEY and CDR2 SMNVEV (reference sequence). CDR3 DNA: TGTGCCAGCAGTATCCGCAGGAACACTGAAGCTTTCTTT. It is translated as CASSIRRNTEAFF.

This chain uses TRBV9 with TRBJ1-2, with no clear D. The CDR3 has 16 amino acids. From germline, CDR1 is SGDLS and CDR2 YYNGEE. Trimming removed 5 bases from V and 4 bases from J, with 21 bases in between. The CDR3 DNA is TGTGCCAGCAGTGTCGGGGTGGAGATACTCTCCTATGGCTACACCTTC. Amino acids: CASSVGVEILSYGYTF. Full variable domain (missing parts from reference TRBV9 and TRBJ1-2): DSGVTQTPKHLITATGQRVTLRCSPRSGDLSVYWYQQSLDQGLQFLIQYYNGEERAKGNILERFSAQQFPDLHSELNLSSLELGDSALYFCASSVGVEILSYGYTFGSGTRLTVV.

V is TRBV14 and J is TRBJ1-1, with unresolved D. CDR1 is SGHDN and CDR2 is FVKESK in the germline V gene. The CDR3 is made up of 12 amino acids. V lost 5 bases to trimming and J lost 5 bases, with 9 bases between them. CDR3 residues: CASSEGPTEAFF. The CDR3 DNA reads TGTGCCAGCAGCGAAGGGCCGACTGAAGCTTTCTTT.

This chain joins TRBV27 and TRBJ2-7, with TRBD2 matching 12 bases. Trimming took 4 bases from V and 5 from J; bases not matched to a gene: 12. This CDR3 has 17 amino acids. Per germline, CDR1 MNHEY and CDR2 SMNVEV (reference sequence). The chain's CDR3 is CASSSRFLAGGPHEQYF. DNA of the CDR3: TGTGCCAGCAGTTCCAGATTTCTAGCGGGAGGGCCCCACGAGCAGTACTTC.

This clone was detected only a few times. The V and J genes are TRBV4-3 and TRBJ2-1; 9 bases align to TRBD2. Germline assignment: CDR1 LGHNA and CDR2 YSLEER. Trimming took 0 bases from V and 1 from J; bases not matched to a gene: 4. The CDR3 consists of 17 residues. The CDR3 reads CASSQDGGRVSYNEQFF. CDR3 sequence (DNA): TGCGCCAGCAGCCAAGATGGCGGGAGGGTATCCTACAATGAGCAGTTCTTC.